This T cell receptor beta chain was sequenced in a study of siplizumab effects on memory and regulatory T cells. Study-wide points: Roughly 80-95% of proliferating clones (CD4+ or CD8+) could not be assigned a naive or memory phenotype. Solely a minor proportion of alloreactive clones could be assigned to unstimulated subsets. Naive T cells were seen as more diverse than memory cells and as major alloresponse contributors. The Treg-derived share of mappable alloreactive CD4+ clones averaged about 74% with siplizumab and 26.9% in controls.

Comments on this clone: Its antigen is not known.

The CDR3 is 15 residues long. Trimming shortened V by 7 bases and J by 5 bases, and 20 bases separated the two germline ends. Per the germline V gene, CDR1 is MNHNY and CDR2 is SVGAGI (reference sequence). Method: immunoSEQ multiplex PCR; TCRdb's copy keeps in-frame clones and lacks some. The data hold about 60,000 clones, with 70% to 90% observed a single time. V and J are TRBV6-6 and TRBJ1-1; D might be TRBD1 (5 bases). This receptor was taken from a human donor in good health. Source material: memory CD4+ T cells sorted from blood. Written as DNA, the CDR3 is TGTGCCAGCACCATTCGCACCGGGGGAATTACTGAAGCTTTCTTT. Amino acids: CASTIRTGGITEAFF.